One sample yielded the 25 T cell receptor beta chains listed below, sequenced in a study of cytomegalovirus exposure and HLA in healthy donors. The primer mix had 60 Vbeta and 13 Jbeta primers. The repertoire was sequenced with immunoSEQ multiplex PCR; TCRdb's copy has only in-frame clones and lacks some. The sample carries 60,000 to 65,000 clones, about three quarters recorded once. The sample was PBMCs. These receptors came from a man aged 45 to 65 in good health and CMV-seropositive.

In its sample, this clone was seen a few times. A junction boundary mismatches the germline segment, possibly from a read error. This chain links TRBV7-9 with TRBJ1-5; D may be TRBD1 (6 bases). The germline gives CDR1 SEHNR, CDR2 FQNEAQ (reference sequence). This CDR3 contains 14 residues. The CDR3 is CASSPAGANQPQNF. CDR3 coding DNA: TGTGCCAGCAGCCCGGCGGGGGCCAATCAGCCCCAGAATTTT.

The chain recombines TRBV5-1 with TRBJ1-2, with 8 bases matching TRBD1. The ends lost 0 bases at V and 8 bases at J; junction bases unmatched: 12. The V gene's germline CDR1 is SGHRS and CDR2 YFSETQ. The CDR3 is 16 residues long. The CDR3 spells CASSLGGTGVNKGYTF. CDR3 nucleotides: TGCGCCAGCAGCTTGGGGGGGACAGGTGTAAATAAAGGCTACACCTTC. The complete variable domain, with remaining parts taken from reference TRBV5-1 and TRBJ1-2, reads KAGVTQTPRYLIKTRGQQVTLSCSPISGHRSVSWYQQTPGQGLQFLFEYFSETQRNKGNFPGRFSGRQFSNSRSEMNVSTLELGDSALYLCASSLGGTGVNKGYTFGSGTRLTVV.

V and J are TRBV7-8 and TRBJ2-5, with D possibly matching TRBD1 (6 bases). CDR1 and CDR2 from the germline V gene are SGHVS and FQNEAQ. The length of the CDR3 is 13 residues. V lost 5 bases and J lost 7, with 14 bases in between. The CDR3 loop is CASSNRAPRTQYF. DNA for the CDR3: TGTGCCAGCAGCAACAGGGCCCCACGGACCCAGTACTTC.

This clone was detected only a few times. The chain joins TRBV4-2 to TRBJ2-1, with 10 bases aligning to TRBD2. Germline-derived CDR1 and CDR2 are LGHNA and YNFKEQ. The CDR3 totals 17 residues. V lost 2 bases, J lost 6 bases, and 10 bases stayed unmatched. CDR3 sequence: CASSQPLGSGGANEQFF. CDR3 coding DNA: TGTGCCAGCAGCCAACCCCTAGGGAGCGGGGGGGCCAATGAGCAGTTCTTC.

V gene TRBV19 combines with J gene TRBJ1-1; 7 bases are a match to TRBD1. V was clipped by 4 bases and J by 0 bases; unmatched bases: 2. The CDR3 has 14 amino acids. CDR1 is LNHDA and CDR2 is SQIVND in the germline V gene (reference sequence). Here the CDR3 DNA reads TGTGCCAGTAGTACCGGGACAGTGAACACTGAAGCTTTCTTT. As protein: CASSTGTVNTEAFF.

The chain is built from TRBV10-3 and TRBJ2-7; D gene uncertain. V lost 3 bases and J lost 2, with 14 bases in between. The CDR3 is 15 residues long. Germline CDR1 ENHRY, CDR2 SYGVKD. The CDR3 DNA is TGTGCCATCAGTGAAGACGTGACTCCTACCTACGAGCAGTACTTC. Amino acids: CAISEDVTPTYEQYF.

The chain couples TRBV5-1 to TRBJ1-1; 9 positions match TRBD1. CDR3 length equals 14 residues. Losses at the gene ends were 4 bases for V and 7 bases for J; bases not matched to a gene: 8. Looked up from germline, CDR1 is SGHRS and CDR2 is YFSETQ. CDR3 DNA sequence: TGCGCCAGCAGCCCTACGGGACAGGGTGATGAAGCTTTCTTT. Translating gives CASSPTGQGDEAFF.

This clone was recorded once. CDR3 region: CASSPTGGTAKNIQYF. Here the CDR3 DNA reads TGTGCCAGCAGCCCCACGGGGGGGACCGCCAAAAACATTCAGTACTTC. The J gene is TRBJ2-4, the V gene TRBV13; TRBD2 matches 8 bases. CDR1 is PRHDT and CDR2 is FYEKMQ in the germline V gene (reference sequence). The ends lost 5 bases at V and 1 base at J; junction bases unmatched: 7. The CDR3 totals 16 residues.

The J gene is TRBJ2-6, the V gene TRBV6-5; D is unclear. The CDR3 has 15 residues. Germline V lookup: CDR1 MNHEY, CDR2 SVGAGI. Trimming left V 0 bases short and J 0 bases short, with 3 bases between. CDR3 residues: CASSYSASGANVLTF. The CDR3 nucleotides read TGTGCCAGCAGTTACTCGGCCTCTGGGGCCAACGTCCTGACTTTC.

The gene calls are TRBV28 and TRBJ2-2, with D possibly being TRBD2 (6 bases). This CDR3 is built from 15 residues. V shed 5 bases and J shed 5 bases, with 15 bases lying between them. Germline V gives CDR1 MDHEN, CDR2 SYDVKM. The chain's CDR3 is CASSPTDAGTGELFF. In DNA form, the CDR3 reads TGTGCCAGCAGTCCCACTGACGCGGGGACCGGGGAGCTGTTTTTT.

The chain recombines TRBV27 with TRBJ1-3; TRBD1 agrees at 9 bases. V lost 5 bases, J lost 0 bases, and 5 bases stayed unmatched. Germline lookup yields CDR1 MNHEY and CDR2 SMNVEV (reference sequence). This CDR3 is 16 amino acids long. The CDR3 nucleotides read TGTGCCAGCAGTAAGGGGACAGGGATCTCTGGAAACACCATATATTTT. Translating gives CASSKGTGISGNTIYF.

This chain joins TRBV14 and TRBJ2-7, with D possibly TRBD1 on 6 matching bases. The V and J ends lost 1 base and 4 bases respectively, with 14 bases between them. The CDR3 has 15 amino acids. The V gene's germline CDR1 is SGHDN and CDR2 FVKESK. CDR3 bases: TGTGCCAGCAGCCAAGTGGGGCAGGGGCGATACGAGCAGTACTTC. Translation: CASSQVGQGRYEQYF.

The V and J genes are TRBV9 and TRBJ2-5; D is possibly TRBD1 (6 bases). Trimming stripped 3 bases from V and 2 bases from J, with 20 bases between. The CDR3 length is 17 residues. Germline values: CDR1 SGDLS, CDR2 YYNGEE. The CDR3, as DNA: TGTGCCAGCAGCGCACAAAGGGGGACGGGCGGACAAGAGACCCAGTACTTC. This encodes CASSAQRGTGGQETQYF.

The chain joins TRBV9 to TRBJ2-3, with TRBD2 matching 9 bases. The germline gives CDR1 SGDLS, CDR2 YYNGEE. Trimming at V came to 3 bases and at J to 0 bases, leaving 5 bases not matched to a gene. This CDR3 region has 16 residues. The CDR3 DNA is TGTGCCAGCAGCGCGCTAGCGGGATCTAGCACAGATACGCAGTATTTT. It is translated as CASSALAGSSTDTQYF.

The rearrangement uses TRBV30 and TRBJ1-4, with D hard to call. Per germline, CDR1 GTSNPN and CDR2 SVGIG (reference sequence). V shed 4 bases and J shed 0 bases, with 15 bases lying between them. This CDR3 is 16 amino acids long. For the CDR3, the DNA is TGTGCCTGGACCCGACTACCATCCACAACTAATGAAAAACTGTTTTTT. Amino acid sequence: CAWTRLPSTTNEKLFF.

The chain joins TRBV2 to TRBJ1-1; D perhaps matches TRBD1 (6 bases). V was pared by 7 bases and J by 0 bases, with 12 bases between. The CDR3 covers 14 residues. Per germline, CDR1 SNHLY and CDR2 FYNNEI. CDR3 region: CASISGQMNTEAFF. DNA for the CDR3: TGTGCCAGCATTTCCGGACAGATGAACACTGAAGCTTTCTTT. The complete variable domain, with remaining parts taken from reference TRBV2 and TRBJ1-1, reads EPEVTQTPSHQVTQMGQEVILRCVPISNHLYFYWYRQILGQKVEFLVSFYNNEISEKSEIFDDQFSVERPDGSNFTLKIRSTKLEDSAMYFCASISGQMNTEAFFGQGTRLTVV.

V gene TRBV27 combines with J gene TRBJ1-2; D possibly corresponds to TRBD1 (6 bases). From germline, CDR1 is MNHEY and CDR2 SMNVEV (reference sequence). This CDR3 is built from 19 residues. The V gene lost 5 bases and the J gene lost 0 bases, with 25 bases spanning the gap. This CDR3 is CASSPGGEDKRVTNYGYTF. For the CDR3, the DNA is TGTGCCAGCAGTCCTGGGGGCGAGGACAAAAGGGTTACTAACTATGGCTACACCTTC.

The chain uses TRBV13 and TRBJ2-7; TRBD1 aligns across 7 bases. V gave up 0 bases and J gave up 2 bases; unmatched junction bases: 4. CDR1 PRHDT and CDR2 FYEKMQ come from the germline V gene (reference sequence). This CDR3 comprises 15 residues. The CDR3 reads CASSLGQGIPYEQYF. The CDR3 coding sequence is TGTGCCAGCAGCTTAGGACAGGGGATACCCTACGAGCAGTACTTC.

The chain uses TRBV9 and TRBJ2-3; 12 bases align to TRBD2. Germline lookup yields CDR1 SGDLS and CDR2 YYNGEE. The CDR3 totals 16 residues. V gave up 0 bases and J gave up 7 bases; unmatched junction bases: 6. The CDR3 here is CASSVDLAGGVNTQYF. CDR3 coding DNA: TGTGCCAGCAGCGTAGACCTAGCGGGGGGGGTCAATACGCAGTATTTT.

This clone was seen a few times. The V and J genes are TRBV5-8 and TRBJ2-7; 7 bases match TRBD1. Losses at the gene ends were 0 bases for V and 0 bases for J; bases not matched to a gene: 0. CDR3 length equals 14 residues. Looked up from germline, CDR1 is SGHTS and CDR2 is YDEGEE. The CDR3 nucleotides read TGTGCCAGCAGCTTGGGACAGGGCTCCTACGAGCAGTACTTC. Its protein product is CASSLGQGSYEQYF.

The rearrangement uses TRBV4-1 and TRBJ2-7, with 8 bases lining up with TRBD1. Trimming cost V 4 bases and J 4 bases; bases outside gene matches: 9. CDR1 is MGHRA, CDR2 YSYEKL, per germline. This CDR3 spans 15 amino acids. The CDR3 DNA reads as TGCGCCAGCAGCCCCTCGACAGGGGACCTTTACGAGCAGTACTTC. Encoded protein: CASSPSTGDLYEQYF.

The rearrangement links TRBV5-4 to TRBJ2-1; D is perhaps TRBD2 (6 bases). This CDR3 has 16 residues. Germline V gives CDR1 SGHNT, CDR2 YYREEE (reference sequence). V was shortened by 3 bases and J by 1 base, with 14 bases between the two germline ends. CDR3 DNA: TGTGCCAGCAGCTCGATCGGGGGAGGATCCTACAATGAGCAGTTCTTC. Translating it yields CASSSIGGGSYNEQFF. The complete variable domain, with remaining parts taken from reference TRBV5-4 and TRBJ2-1, reads ETGVTQSPTHLIKTRGQQVTLRCSSQSGHNTVSWYQQALGQGPQFIFQYYREEENGRGNFPPRFSGLQFPNYSSELNVNALELDDSALYLCASSSIGGGSYNEQFFGPGTRLTVL.

The chain recombines TRBV18 with TRBJ2-1; the match to TRBD2 covers 8 bases. The length of the CDR3 is 13 residues. V was pared by 8 bases and J by 5 bases, with 5 bases of the junction left unmatched. Germline V gives CDR1 KGHSH, CDR2 LQKENI. The CDR3 DNA is TGTGCCAGCACCGGGGGGGGGCACAATGAGCAGTTCTTC. Protein product: CASTGGGHNEQFF.

Here the CDR3 DNA reads TGCGCCAGCAGCTTGGGACAGTCCTACGAGCAGTACTTC. Encoded protein: CASSLGQSYEQYF. The gene calls are TRBV5-1 and TRBJ2-7; D is possibly TRBD1 (5 bases). Looked up from germline, CDR1 is SGHRS and CDR2 is YFSETQ. This CDR3 region has 13 residues. Trimming removed 0 bases from V and 1 base from J, with 5 bases in between.

V and J are TRBV5-1 and TRBJ2-6; 10 bases map to TRBD1. The CDR3 has 17 amino acids. V shed 1 base and J 1 base; nucleotides not matched to a gene: 2. From germline, CDR1 is SGHRS and CDR2 YFSETQ. The CDR3 coding sequence is TGCGCCAGCAGCTTGTCGGACAGGGGGTCTGGGGCCAACGTCCTGACTTTC. It codes for CASSLSDRGSGANVLTF.